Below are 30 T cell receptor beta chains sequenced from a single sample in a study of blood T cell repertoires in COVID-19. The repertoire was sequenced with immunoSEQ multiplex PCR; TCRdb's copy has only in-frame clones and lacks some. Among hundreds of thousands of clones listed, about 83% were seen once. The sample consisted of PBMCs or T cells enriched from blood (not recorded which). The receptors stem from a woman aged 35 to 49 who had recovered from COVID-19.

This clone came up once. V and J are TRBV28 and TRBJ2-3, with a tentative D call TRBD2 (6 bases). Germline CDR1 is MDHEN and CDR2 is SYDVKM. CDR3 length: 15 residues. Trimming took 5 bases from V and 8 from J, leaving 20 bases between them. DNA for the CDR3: TGTGCCAGCAGTCCCCGGGAGTGGGGGAAGAGTACGCAGTATTTT. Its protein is CASSPREWGKSTQYF.

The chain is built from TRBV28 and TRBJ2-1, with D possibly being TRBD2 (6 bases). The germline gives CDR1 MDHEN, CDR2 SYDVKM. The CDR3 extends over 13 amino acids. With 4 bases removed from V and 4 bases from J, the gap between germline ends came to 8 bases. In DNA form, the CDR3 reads TGTGCCAGCAGTTGGGGGGAGTACAATGAGCAGTTCTTC. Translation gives CASSWGEYNEQFF.

Here the CDR3 reads CASSLDSYNEQFF. The CDR3, as DNA: TGTGCCAGCAGCCTAGACAGTTACAATGAGCAGTTCTTC. This chain joins TRBV27 and TRBJ2-1; maybe TRBD1 (5 bases). V was cut by 6 bases and J by 4 bases, with 10 bases left in between. This CDR3 is 13 amino acids long. Germline V gene lookup returns CDR1 MNHEY and CDR2 SMNVEV (reference sequence).

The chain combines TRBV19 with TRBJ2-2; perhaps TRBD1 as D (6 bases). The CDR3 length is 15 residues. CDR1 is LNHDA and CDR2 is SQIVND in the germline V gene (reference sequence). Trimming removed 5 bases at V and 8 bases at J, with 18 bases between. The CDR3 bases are TGTGCCAGTAGTCCTAGTAGGGGAGACAGGGGGGAGCTGTTTTTT. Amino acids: CASSPSRGDRGELFF.

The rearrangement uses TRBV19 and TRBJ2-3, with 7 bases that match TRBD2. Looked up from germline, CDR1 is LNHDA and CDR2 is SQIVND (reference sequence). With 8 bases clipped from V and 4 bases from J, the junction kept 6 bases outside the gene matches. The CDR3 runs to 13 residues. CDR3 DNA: TGTGCCAGTGGGCCTAGCGGCCCAGATACGCAGTATTTT. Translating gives CASGPSGPDTQYF. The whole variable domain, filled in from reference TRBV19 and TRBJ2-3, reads DGGITQSPKYLFRKEGQNVTLSCEQNLNHDAMYWYRQDPGQGLRLIYYSQIVNDFQKGDIAEGYSVSREKKESFPLTVTSAQKNPTAFYLCASGPSGPDTQYFGPGTRLTVL.

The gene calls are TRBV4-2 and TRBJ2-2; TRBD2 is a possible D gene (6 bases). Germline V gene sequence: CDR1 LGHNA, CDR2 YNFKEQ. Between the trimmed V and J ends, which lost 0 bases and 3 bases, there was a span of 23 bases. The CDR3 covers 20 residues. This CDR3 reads CASSQDSGGEARGDTGELFF. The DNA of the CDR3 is TGTGCCAGCAGCCAAGATTCCGGAGGGGAGGCGAGAGGCGACACCGGGGAGCTGTTTTTT.

The CDR3 sequence is CASSIDRDFEQFF. Written as DNA, the CDR3 is TGTGCCAGTAGTATAGATCGGGACTTTGAGCAGTTCTTC. The chain uses TRBV19 and TRBJ2-1, with D possibly being TRBD2 (6 bases). Germline assignment: CDR1 LNHDA and CDR2 SQIVND (reference sequence). V lost 0 bases and J 9 bases, leaving 9 bases between the germline ends. This CDR3 comprises 13 residues.

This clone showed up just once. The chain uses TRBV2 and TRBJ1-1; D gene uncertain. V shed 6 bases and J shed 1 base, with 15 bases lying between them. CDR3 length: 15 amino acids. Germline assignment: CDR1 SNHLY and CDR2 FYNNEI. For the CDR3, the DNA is TGTGCCAGCAGCGACCCCGGGCGGGGGAACACTGAAGCTTTCTTT. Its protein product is CASSDPGRGNTEAFF.

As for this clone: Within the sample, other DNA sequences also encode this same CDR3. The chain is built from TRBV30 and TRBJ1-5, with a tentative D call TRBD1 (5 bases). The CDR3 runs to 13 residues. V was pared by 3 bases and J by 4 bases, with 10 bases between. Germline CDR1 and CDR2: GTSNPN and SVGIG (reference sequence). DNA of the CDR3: TGTGCCTGGAGCGGGGGACTAAATCAGCCCCAGCATTTT. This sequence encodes CAWSGGLNQPQHF.

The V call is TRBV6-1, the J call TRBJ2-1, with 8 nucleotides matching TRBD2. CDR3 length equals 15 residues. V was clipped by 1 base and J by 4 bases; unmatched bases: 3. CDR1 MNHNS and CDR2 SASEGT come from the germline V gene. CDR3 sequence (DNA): TGTGCCAGCAGTGAAGGTAGCGGGAATTACAATGAGCAGTTCTTC. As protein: CASSEGSGNYNEQFF.

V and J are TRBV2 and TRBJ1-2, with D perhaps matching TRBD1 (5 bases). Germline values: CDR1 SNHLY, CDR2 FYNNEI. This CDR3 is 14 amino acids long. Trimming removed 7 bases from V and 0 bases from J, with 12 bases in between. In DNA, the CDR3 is TGTGCCAGCACCAAGACAGTCGCTAACTATGGCTACACCTTC. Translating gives CASTKTVANYGYTF. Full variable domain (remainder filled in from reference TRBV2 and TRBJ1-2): EPEVTQTPSHQVTQMGQEVILRCVPISNHLYFYWYRQILGQKVEFLVSFYNNEISEKSEIFDDQFSVERPDGSNFTLKIRSTKLEDSAMYFCASTKTVANYGYTFGSGTRLTVV.

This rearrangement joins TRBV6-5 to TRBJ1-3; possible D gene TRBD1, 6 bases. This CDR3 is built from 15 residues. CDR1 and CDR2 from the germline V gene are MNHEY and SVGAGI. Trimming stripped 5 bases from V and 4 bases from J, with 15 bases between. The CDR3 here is CASSLTGPRGNTIYF. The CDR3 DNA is TGTGCCAGCAGTCTTACAGGGCCGCGAGGAAACACCATATATTTT.

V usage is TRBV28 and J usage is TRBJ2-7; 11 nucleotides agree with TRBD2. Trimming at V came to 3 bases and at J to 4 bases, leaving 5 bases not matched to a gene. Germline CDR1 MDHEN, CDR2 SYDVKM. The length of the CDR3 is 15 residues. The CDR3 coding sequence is TGTGCCAGCAGTTTTTTAGGGACTAGCGGTTACGAGCAGTACTTC. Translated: CASSFLGTSGYEQYF. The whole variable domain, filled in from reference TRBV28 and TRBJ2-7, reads DVKVTQSSRYLVKRTGEKVFLECVQDMDHENMFWYRQDPGLGLRLIYFSYDVKMKEKGDIPEGYSVSREKKERFSLILESASTNQTSMYLCASSFLGTSGYEQYFGPGTRLTVT.

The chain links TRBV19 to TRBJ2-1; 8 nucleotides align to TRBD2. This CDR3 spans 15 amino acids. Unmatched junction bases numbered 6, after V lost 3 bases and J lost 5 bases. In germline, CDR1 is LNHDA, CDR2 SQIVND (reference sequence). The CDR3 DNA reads TGTGCCAGTAGTATGGGACTAGGACTTGACAATGAGCAGTTCTTC. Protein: CASSMGLGLDNEQFF.

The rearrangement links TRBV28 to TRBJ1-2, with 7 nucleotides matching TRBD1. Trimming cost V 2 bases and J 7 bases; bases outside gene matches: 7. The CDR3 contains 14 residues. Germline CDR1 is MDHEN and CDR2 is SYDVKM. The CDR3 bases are TGTGCCAGCAGTTTAAGAGGGGGCGACGGTGGCTACACCTTC. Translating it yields CASSLRGGDGGYTF.

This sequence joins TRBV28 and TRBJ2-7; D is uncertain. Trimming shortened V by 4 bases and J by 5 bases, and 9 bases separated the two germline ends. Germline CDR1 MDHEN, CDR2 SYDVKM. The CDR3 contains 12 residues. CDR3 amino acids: CASSSFPDEQYF. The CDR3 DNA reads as TGTGCCAGCAGTTCATTTCCGGACGAGCAGTACTTC.

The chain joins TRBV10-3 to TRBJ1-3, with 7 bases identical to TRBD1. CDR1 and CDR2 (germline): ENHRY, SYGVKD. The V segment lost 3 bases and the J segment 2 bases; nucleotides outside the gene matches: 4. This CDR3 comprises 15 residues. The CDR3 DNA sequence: TGTGCCATCAGTGACCTAGACAGGGCTGGAAACACCATATATTTT. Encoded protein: CAISDLDRAGNTIYF.

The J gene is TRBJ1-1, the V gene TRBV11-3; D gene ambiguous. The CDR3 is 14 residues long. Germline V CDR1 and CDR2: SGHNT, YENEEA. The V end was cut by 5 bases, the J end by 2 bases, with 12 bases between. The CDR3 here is CASSGGRGNTEAFF. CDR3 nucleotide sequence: TGTGCCAGCAGCGGTGGACGGGGAAACACTGAAGCTTTCTTT.

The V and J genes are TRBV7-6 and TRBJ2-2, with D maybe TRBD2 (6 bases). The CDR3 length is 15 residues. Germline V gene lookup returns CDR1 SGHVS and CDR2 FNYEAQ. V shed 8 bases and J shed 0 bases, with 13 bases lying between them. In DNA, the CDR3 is TGTGCCAGCTCCCGCGGAGGGGCGAACACCGGGGAGCTGTTTTTT. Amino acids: CASSRGGANTGELFF.

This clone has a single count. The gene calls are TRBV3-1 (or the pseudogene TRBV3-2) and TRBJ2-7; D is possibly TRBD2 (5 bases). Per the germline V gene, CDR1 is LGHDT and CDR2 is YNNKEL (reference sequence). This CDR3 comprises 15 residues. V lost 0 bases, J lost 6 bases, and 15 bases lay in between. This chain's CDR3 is CASSQDSDTRGEQYF. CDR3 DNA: TGTGCCAGCAGCCAAGACAGCGATACTAGAGGCGAGCAGTACTTC.

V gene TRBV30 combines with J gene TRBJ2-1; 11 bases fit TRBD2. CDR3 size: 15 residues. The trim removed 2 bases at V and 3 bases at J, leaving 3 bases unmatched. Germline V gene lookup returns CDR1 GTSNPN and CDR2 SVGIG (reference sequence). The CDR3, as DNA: TGTGCCTGGAGTATCACTAGCGGGAGCTACAATGAGCAGTTCTTC. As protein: CAWSITSGSYNEQFF.

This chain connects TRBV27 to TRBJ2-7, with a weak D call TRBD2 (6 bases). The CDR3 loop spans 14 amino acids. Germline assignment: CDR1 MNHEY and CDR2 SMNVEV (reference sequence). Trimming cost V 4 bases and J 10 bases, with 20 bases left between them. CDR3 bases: TGTGCCAGCAGTTCCCCAGCGGGCAGCCGTGAACAGTACTTC. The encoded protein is CASSSPAGSREQYF.

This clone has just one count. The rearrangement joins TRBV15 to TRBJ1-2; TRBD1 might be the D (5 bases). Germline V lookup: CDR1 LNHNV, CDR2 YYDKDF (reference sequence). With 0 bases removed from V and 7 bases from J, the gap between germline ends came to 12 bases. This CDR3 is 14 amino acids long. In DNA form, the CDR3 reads TGTGCCACCAGCAGAGATCGGCGGGACCTTGGCTACACCTTC. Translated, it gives CATSRDRRDLGYTF.

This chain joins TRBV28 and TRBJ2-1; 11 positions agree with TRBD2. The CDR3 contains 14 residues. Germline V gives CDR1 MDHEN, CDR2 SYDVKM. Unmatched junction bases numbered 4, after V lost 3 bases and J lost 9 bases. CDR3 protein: CASSFLLAGAEQFF. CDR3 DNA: TGTGCCAGCAGTTTCTTACTAGCGGGAGCTGAGCAGTTCTTC. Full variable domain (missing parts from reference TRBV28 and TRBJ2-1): DVKVTQSSRYLVKRTGEKVFLECVQDMDHENMFWYRQDPGLGLRLIYFSYDVKMKEKGDIPEGYSVSREKKERFSLILESASTNQTSMYLCASSFLLAGAEQFFGPGTRLTVL.

The CDR3 loop reads CASSESGFEQYF. In DNA form, the CDR3 reads TGTGCCAGCTCCGAGTCCGGTTTCGAGCAGTACTTC. The V gene is TRBV18, the J gene TRBJ2-7; D is unresolved. Germline V gives CDR1 KGHSH, CDR2 LQKENI. V lost 6 bases and J 6 bases, leaving 12 bases between the germline ends. CDR3 size: 12 residues. Filled out from reference TRBV18 and TRBJ2-7, the complete variable domain reads NAGVMQNPRHLVRRRGQEARLRCSPMKGHSHVYWYRQLPEEGLKFMVYLQKENIIDESGMPKERFSAEFPKEGPSILRIQQVVRGDSAAYFCASSESGFEQYFGPGTRLTVT.

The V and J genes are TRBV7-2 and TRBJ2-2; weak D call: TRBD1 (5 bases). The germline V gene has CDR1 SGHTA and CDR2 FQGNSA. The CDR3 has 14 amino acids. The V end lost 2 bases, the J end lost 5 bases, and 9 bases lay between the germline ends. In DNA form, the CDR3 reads TGTGCCAGCAGCTTACAGGGAAGTACCGGGGAGCTGTTTTTT. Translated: CASSLQGSTGELFF.

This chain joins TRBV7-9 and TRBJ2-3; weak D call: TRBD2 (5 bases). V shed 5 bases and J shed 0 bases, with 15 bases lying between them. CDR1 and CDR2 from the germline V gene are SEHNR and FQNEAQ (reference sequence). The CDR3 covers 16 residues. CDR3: CASSLSQRSSTDTQYF. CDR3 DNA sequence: TGTGCCAGCAGCCTTTCCCAGCGGTCTAGCACAGATACGCAGTATTTT.

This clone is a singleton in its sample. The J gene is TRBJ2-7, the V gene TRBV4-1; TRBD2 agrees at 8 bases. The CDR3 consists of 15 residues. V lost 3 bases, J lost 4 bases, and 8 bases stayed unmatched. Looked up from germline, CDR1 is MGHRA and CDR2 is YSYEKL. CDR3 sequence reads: CASSQPGTSRYEQYF. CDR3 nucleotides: TGCGCCAGCAGCCAGCCCGGGACTAGTCGATACGAGCAGTACTTC.

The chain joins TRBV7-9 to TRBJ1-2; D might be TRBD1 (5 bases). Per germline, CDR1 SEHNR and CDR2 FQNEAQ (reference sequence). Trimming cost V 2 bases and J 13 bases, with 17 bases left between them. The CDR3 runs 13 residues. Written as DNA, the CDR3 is TGTGCCAGCAGCTTACCGGGACTTTGGGTGCTCACCTTC. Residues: CASSLPGLWVLTF.

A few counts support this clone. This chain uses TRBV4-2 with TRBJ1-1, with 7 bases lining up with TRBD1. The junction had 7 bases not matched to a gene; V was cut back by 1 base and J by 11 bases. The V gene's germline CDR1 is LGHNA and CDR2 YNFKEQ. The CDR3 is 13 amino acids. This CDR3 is CASSQVRETGAFF. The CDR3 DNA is TGTGCCAGCAGCCAAGTAAGGGAGACAGGGGCTTTCTTT.